This TCR beta chain was recorded in a study of blood T cell repertoires in COVID-19. Study in general: Sources were T cells, B-cell-depleted T cells, or PBMCs; the material itself was cDNA or gDNA.

The table came from immunoSEQ multiplex PCR; TCRdb's copy has only in-frame clones and leaves some out. The data contain 85,000 to 130,000 clones, 82% of them singletons. The CDR3 runs to 13 residues. Germline CDR1 reads SEHNR; CDR2 reads FQNEAQ (reference sequence). V trimming: 5 bases; J trimming: 5 bases; junction bases outside the gene matches: 1. This clone was found a few times. This clonotype was sampled from a man in his 60s with acute or convalescent COVID-19. The chain uses TRBV7-9 and TRBJ2-1, with 9 bases identical to TRBD2. What was sequenced was peripheral blood. Here the CDR3 reads CASSRTSDNEQFF. The CDR3 DNA reads as TGTGCCAGCAGCCGGACTAGCGACAATGAGCAGTTCTTC.